The 20 T cell receptor beta chains below were found in one sample sequenced in a study of PD-1 blockade in classical Hodgkin lymphoma. Clones were sequenced by immunoSEQ multiplex PCR, and TCRdb holds only the in-frame ones, with some missing. Altogether about 18,000 clones are present, 80% being singletons, with the ten largest covering about a quarter. No patient escaped relapse after autologous stem cell transplantation, and brentuximab vedotin exposure varied. The input for sequencing was peripheral blood mononuclear cells (PBMCs), taken at baseline. The receptors were gathered from a human donor with classical Hodgkin lymphoma.

The chain employs TRBV6-1 and TRBJ2-7; D is unresolved. V was cut by 4 bases and J by 4 bases, with 8 bases left in between. The CDR3 has 12 residues. CDR1 and CDR2 (germline): MNHNS, SASEGT. The DNA for the CDR3 is TGTGCCAGCAGTGTTGCGCTTTACGAGCAGTACTTC. Protein sequence: CASSVALYEQYF.

The CDR3 DNA is TGTGCCAGCTCACCAGTCGGGCAGGACAACCAAGAGACCCAGTACTTC. This codes for CASSPVGQDNQETQYF. The rearrangement uses TRBV18 and TRBJ2-5, with D possibly matching TRBD1 (5 bases). Germline V gene data show CDR1 as KGHSH and CDR2 as LQKENI. With 2 bases removed from V and 0 bases from J, the gap between germline ends came to 13 bases. The CDR3 has 16 residues.

The chain recombines TRBV10-3 with TRBJ2-5; D uncertain. CDR3 size: 16 residues. Trimming left V 6 bases short and J 2 bases short, with 19 bases between. Germline V CDR1 and CDR2: ENHRY, SYGVKD. The CDR3 loop is CAISPAQRAEQETQYF. The CDR3 DNA reads TGTGCCATCAGCCCAGCACAAAGGGCCGAACAAGAGACCCAGTACTTC.

The V and J genes are TRBV28 and TRBJ1-4, with D maybe TRBD1 (6 bases). With 7 bases removed from V and 8 bases from J, the gap between germline ends came to 17 bases. This CDR3 contains 14 residues. Germline assignment: CDR1 MDHEN and CDR2 SYDVKM. DNA for the CDR3: TGTGCCAGCAATAGGGGGGGCTTTGGAGAAAAACTGTTTTTT. This gives the protein CASNRGGFGEKLFF.

This clone was seen a few times. The V and J genes are TRBV4-1 and TRBJ2-7; 16 positions match TRBD2. Losses at the gene ends were 8 bases for V and 6 bases for J; bases not matched to a gene: 13. CDR1 MGHRA and CDR2 YSYEKL come from the germline V gene. This CDR3 has 17 residues. DNA for the CDR3: TGCGCCAGCTCTGGGGGACTAGCGGGAGGGCCTAGTAGCGAGCAGTACTTC. Protein: CASSGGLAGGPSSEQYF.

This chain connects TRBV5-4 to TRBJ2-6, with D possibly matching TRBD1 (6 bases). With 2 bases removed from V and 3 bases from J, the gap between germline ends came to 9 bases. The CDR3 has 15 residues. CDR1 is SGHNT, CDR2 YYREEE, per germline (reference sequence). CDR3: CASSFTGNGANVLTF. The CDR3 DNA is TGTGCCAGCAGCTTCACAGGGAATGGGGCCAACGTCCTGACTTTC. Full variable domain (outside the CDR3, taken from reference TRBV5-4 and TRBJ2-6): ETGVTQSPTHLIKTRGQQVTLRCSSQSGHNTVSWYQQALGQGPQFIFQYYREEENGRGNFPPRFSGLQFPNYSSELNVNALELDDSALYLCASSFTGNGANVLTFGAGSRLTVL.

The rearrangement joins TRBV27 to TRBJ2-1; 12 nucleotides agree with TRBD1. The germline V gene encodes CDR1 MNHEY and CDR2 SMNVEV (reference sequence). The CDR3 is 16 residues long. The junction had 8 bases not matched to a gene; V was cut back by 5 bases and J by 6 bases. The CDR3 region has the DNA TGTGCCAGCAGTATACCGGGACAGGGGGCTGGCAATGAGCAGTTCTTC. It specifies CASSIPGQGAGNEQFF.

The chain links TRBV4-2 to TRBJ2-1, with D possibly matching TRBD2 (7 bases). CDR1 LGHNA and CDR2 YNFKEQ come from the germline V gene. Trimming removed 4 bases at V and 10 bases at J, with 23 bases between. The CDR3 is made up of 16 amino acids. The CDR3 coding sequence is TGTGCCAGCAGCCCTCCTTGGGGGGGCCCGGGTTTGGAGCAGTTCTTC. As protein: CASSPPWGGPGLEQFF.

The chain couples TRBV30 to TRBJ2-3; a possible D gene is TRBD2 (6 bases). This CDR3 comprises 12 residues. Germline CDR1 and CDR2: GTSNPN and SVGIG (reference sequence). V dropped 1 base and J dropped 5 bases, with 7 bases sitting between them. The CDR3 nucleotides read TGTGCCTGGAGTGCCGGGAGAGATACGCAGTATTTT. Translation gives CAWSAGRDTQYF.

The chain links TRBV6-6 to TRBJ2-7, with 11 bases identical to TRBD1. V was pared by 2 bases and J by 6 bases, with 6 bases of the junction left unmatched. Germline CDR1 is MNHNY and CDR2 is SVGAGI (reference sequence). This CDR3 region has 15 residues. CDR3 sequence reads: CASSYPTGTGGEQYF. CDR3 DNA sequence: TGTGCCAGCAGTTACCCAACCGGGACAGGGGGCGAGCAGTACTTC.

This clone was recorded a few times. The chain has TRBV18 and TRBJ2-3; the D gene is possibly TRBD2 (6 bases). The CDR3 has 15 residues. With 4 bases removed from V and 3 bases from J, the gap between germline ends came to 14 bases. Germline-derived CDR1 and CDR2 are KGHSH and LQKENI. As DNA, the CDR3 is TGTGCCAGCTCACGGTCTAGCGAATCGACAGATACGCAGTATTTT. It yields the protein CASSRSSESTDTQYF.

The chain uses TRBV7-9 and TRBJ1-1, with TRBD1 as a possible D gene (5 bases). The V gene's germline CDR1 is SEHNR and CDR2 FQNEAQ (reference sequence). The germline V and J ends were trimmed by 5 bases and 1 base, with 14 bases remaining between them. The CDR3 runs to 15 residues. This CDR3 reads CASSPLGTPNTEAFF. The CDR3 region has the DNA TGTGCCAGCAGCCCCCTGGGGACCCCGAACACTGAAGCTTTCTTT.

This clone has just one count. The chain's CDR3 is CASSEVAGYQQYF. CDR3 sequence (DNA): TGTGCCAGCAGTGAAGTAGCAGGGTATCAGCAGTACTTC. V is TRBV6-1 and J is TRBJ2-7; perhaps TRBD1 as D (5 bases). With 1 base removed from V and 8 bases from J, the gap between germline ends came to 12 bases. Germline V gene sequence: CDR1 MNHNS, CDR2 SASEGT. There are 13 residues in the CDR3.

This chain joins TRBV7-2 and TRBJ2-5; TRBD2 matches 10 bases. The germline V gene encodes CDR1 SGHTA and CDR2 FQGNSA. With V trimmed by 6 bases and J by 5 bases, 18 bases remained unmatched. The CDR3 is 18 amino acids. The CDR3 coding sequence is TGTGCCAGCAGTTTGAAGGGGCTAGCGGGGGCCTACCGGGAGACCCAGTACTTC. Its translation is CASSLKGLAGAYRETQYF.

The chain links TRBV6-4 to TRBJ2-7; maybe TRBD2 (6 bases). The CDR3 sequence is 16 residues long. CDR1 and CDR2 (germline): MRHNA, SNTAGT. Trimming cost V 10 bases and J 4 bases, with 26 bases left between them. In nucleotides, the CDR3 is TGTGCCAACCAGCGGCCCAGGGACTTGGGGATTTACGAGCAGTACTTC. Translation gives CANQRPRDLGIYEQYF.

This chain joins TRBV9 and TRBJ2-3; 8 bases agree with TRBD1. The germline V gene has CDR1 SGDLS and CDR2 YYNGEE. The length of the CDR3 is 16 residues. Trimming at V came to 3 bases and at J to 1 base, leaving 7 bases not matched to a gene. This CDR3 reads CASSAQQGVGTDTQYF. The CDR3 bases are TGTGCCAGCAGCGCCCAACAGGGGGTTGGCACAGATACGCAGTATTTT.

This clone appeared once. The J gene is TRBJ2-1, the V gene TRBV9; 14 nucleotides agree with TRBD2. Trimming cost V 3 bases and J 4 bases; bases outside gene matches: 15. The length of the CDR3 is 20 residues. Germline V gene data show CDR1 as SGDLS and CDR2 as YYNGEE. CDR3 in amino acids: CASSATSGLAGASIYNEQFF. CDR3 sequence (DNA): TGTGCCAGCAGCGCCACCTCGGGACTAGCGGGGGCCTCAATTTACAATGAGCAGTTCTTC.

The chain combines TRBV7-9 with TRBJ2-5; D is tentatively TRBD1 or TRBD2 (5 bases each). The V gene lost 5 bases and the J gene lost 2 bases, with 12 bases spanning the gap. Germline V gene sequence: CDR1 SEHNR, CDR2 FQNEAQ (reference sequence). The CDR3 length is 14 residues. The CDR3 coding sequence is TGTGCCAGCAGCCCGGGACGGAAGCAAGAGACCCAGTACTTC. Amino acid sequence: CASSPGRKQETQYF. The entire variable domain, with the rest obtained from reference TRBV7-9 and TRBJ2-5, is as follows: DTGVSQNPRHKITKRGQNVTFRCDPISEHNRLYWYRQTLGQGPEFLTYFQNEAQLEKSRLLSDRFSAERPKGSFSTLEIQRTEQGDSAMYLCASSPGRKQETQYFGPGTRLLVL.

The J gene is TRBJ2-2, the V gene TRBV4-1; D call uncertain. The CDR3 runs 14 residues. V was trimmed by 3 bases and J by 5 bases, leaving 10 bases between them. The germline gives CDR1 MGHRA, CDR2 YSYEKL. The CDR3 is CASSQASVTGELFF. The CDR3 coding sequence is TGCGCCAGCAGCCAGGCGAGCGTAACCGGGGAGCTGTTTTTT.

The genes are TRBV9 and TRBJ2-7; D unclear. The V and J ends lost 0 bases and 4 bases respectively, with 11 bases between them. The CDR3 has 14 amino acids. CDR1 SGDLS and CDR2 YYNGEE come from the germline V gene. CDR3 in amino acids: CASSVGSSRYEQYF. The CDR3 DNA follows: TGTGCCAGCAGCGTAGGGAGTTCAAGGTACGAGCAGTACTTC.